This T cell receptor beta chain came from a study of T-cell memory formation after mild COVID-19. Background on the study: In these data, TCR clusters were largely donor specific. General study findings and limits: A balance of CD4 and CD8 characterized clones contracting day 15 to 85, whereas later expanders leaned CD4+. Nothing confirmed that second-wave clones peaking on day 37 were specific for SARS-CoV-2.

TCRdb fed the 5' RACE reads into MiXCR, producing one record per CDR3 protein. The repertoire includes a few hundred thousand distinct CDR3 sequences, approximately 29% of them detected once, and approximately 15% sits in the top ten. Comments on this clonotype: As yet, its antigen is unknown.

This receptor was taken from an adult woman who had mild COVID-19 (a few samples of this study predate the infection). Cell type and time point are not known. Material: PBMCs or a T cell subset sorted from them (not recorded which).

Here the CDR3 reads CAISDVGGINTGELFF. CDR3 DNA: TGTGCCATCAGTGACGTCGGGGGCATCAACACCGGGGAGCTGTTTTTT. The V and J genes are TRBV10-3 and TRBJ2-2; D may correspond to TRBD1 or TRBD2 (6 bases each). The CDR3 is 16 amino acids. Germline CDR1 is ENHRY and CDR2 is SYGVKD. V lost 3 bases to trimming and J lost 2 bases, with 13 bases between them.